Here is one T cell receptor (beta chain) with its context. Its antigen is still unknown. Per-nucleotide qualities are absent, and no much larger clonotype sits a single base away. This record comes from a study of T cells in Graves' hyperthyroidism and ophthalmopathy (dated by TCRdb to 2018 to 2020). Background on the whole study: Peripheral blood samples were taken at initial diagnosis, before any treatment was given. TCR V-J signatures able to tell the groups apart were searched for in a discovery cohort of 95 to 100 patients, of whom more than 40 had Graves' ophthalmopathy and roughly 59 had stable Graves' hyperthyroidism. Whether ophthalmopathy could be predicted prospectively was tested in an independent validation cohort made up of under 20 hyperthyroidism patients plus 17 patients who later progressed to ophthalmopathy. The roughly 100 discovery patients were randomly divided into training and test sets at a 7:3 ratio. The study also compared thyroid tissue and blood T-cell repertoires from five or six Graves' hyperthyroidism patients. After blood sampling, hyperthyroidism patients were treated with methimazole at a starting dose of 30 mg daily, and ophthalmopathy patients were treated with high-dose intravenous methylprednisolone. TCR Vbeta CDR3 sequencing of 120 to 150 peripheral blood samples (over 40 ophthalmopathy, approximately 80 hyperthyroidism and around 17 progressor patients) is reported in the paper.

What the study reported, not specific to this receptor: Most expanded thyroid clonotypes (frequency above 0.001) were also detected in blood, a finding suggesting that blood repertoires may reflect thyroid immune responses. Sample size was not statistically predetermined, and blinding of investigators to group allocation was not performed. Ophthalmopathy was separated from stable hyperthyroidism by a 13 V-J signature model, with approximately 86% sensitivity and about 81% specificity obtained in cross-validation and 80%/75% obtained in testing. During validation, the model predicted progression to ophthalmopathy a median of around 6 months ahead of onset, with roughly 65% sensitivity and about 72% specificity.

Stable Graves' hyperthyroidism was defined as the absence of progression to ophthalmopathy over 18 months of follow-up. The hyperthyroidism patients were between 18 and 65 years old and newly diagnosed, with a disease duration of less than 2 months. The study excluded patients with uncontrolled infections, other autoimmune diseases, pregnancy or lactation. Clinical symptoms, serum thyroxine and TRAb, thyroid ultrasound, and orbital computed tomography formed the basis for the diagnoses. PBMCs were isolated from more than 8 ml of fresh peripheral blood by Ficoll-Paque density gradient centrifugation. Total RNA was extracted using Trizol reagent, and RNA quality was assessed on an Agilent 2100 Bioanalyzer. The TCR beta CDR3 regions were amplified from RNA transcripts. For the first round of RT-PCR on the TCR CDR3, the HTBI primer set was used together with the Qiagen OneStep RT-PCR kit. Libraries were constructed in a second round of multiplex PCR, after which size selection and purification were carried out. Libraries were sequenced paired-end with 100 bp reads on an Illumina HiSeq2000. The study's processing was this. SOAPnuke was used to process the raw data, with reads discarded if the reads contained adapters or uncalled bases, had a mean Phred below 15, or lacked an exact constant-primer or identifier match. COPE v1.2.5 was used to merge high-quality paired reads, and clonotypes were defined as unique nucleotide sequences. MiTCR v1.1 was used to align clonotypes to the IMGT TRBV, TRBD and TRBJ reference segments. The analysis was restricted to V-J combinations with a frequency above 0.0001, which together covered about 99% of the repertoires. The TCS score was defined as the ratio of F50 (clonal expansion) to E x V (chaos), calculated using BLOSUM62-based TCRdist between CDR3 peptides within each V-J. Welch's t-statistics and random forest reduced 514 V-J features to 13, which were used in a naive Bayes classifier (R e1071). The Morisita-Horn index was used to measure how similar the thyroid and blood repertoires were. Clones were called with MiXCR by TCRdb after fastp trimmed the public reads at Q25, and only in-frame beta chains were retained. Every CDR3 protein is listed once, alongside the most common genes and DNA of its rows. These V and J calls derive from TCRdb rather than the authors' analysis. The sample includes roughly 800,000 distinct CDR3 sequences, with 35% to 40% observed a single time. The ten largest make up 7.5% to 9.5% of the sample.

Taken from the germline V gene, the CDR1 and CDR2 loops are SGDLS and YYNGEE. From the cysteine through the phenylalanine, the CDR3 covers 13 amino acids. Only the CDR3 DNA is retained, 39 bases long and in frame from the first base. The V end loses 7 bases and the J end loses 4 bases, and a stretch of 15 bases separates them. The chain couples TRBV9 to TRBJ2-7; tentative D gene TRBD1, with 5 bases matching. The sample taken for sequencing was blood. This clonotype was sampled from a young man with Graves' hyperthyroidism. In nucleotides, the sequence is TGTGCCAGCGCGCCCCAGGGTTCATACGAGCAGTACTTC. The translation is CASAPQGSYEQYF.